A single sample gave rise to the 23 T cell receptor beta chains below, sequenced in a study of CD8 T cells in ankylosing spondylitis. MiXCR, run by TCRdb on the 5' RACE reads, gives a single entry per CDR3 protein. The sample has around 340,000 distinct CDR3 sequences, approximately 15% seen once. The sample taken for sequencing was blood, either unsorted or a sorted T cell fraction (not recorded which). The receptors originated from a male donor with ankylosing spondylitis or in good health (not recorded which).

This clonotype has a handful of counts. The V call is TRBV6-5, the J call TRBJ2-1; D gene ambiguous. The CDR3 is made up of 15 amino acids. V lost 0 bases to trimming and J lost 1 base, with 7 bases between them. Per the germline V gene, CDR1 is MNHEY and CDR2 is SVGAGI. CDR3 nucleotides: TGTGCCAGCAGTTACTCCGTCGCATCCTACAATGAGCAGTTCTTC. This translates into CASSYSVASYNEQFF.

This clonotype appeared many times. The chain combines TRBV5-1 with TRBJ1-1; maybe TRBD1 (5 bases). The CDR3 has 13 residues. Trimming shortened V by 1 base and J by 4 bases, and 8 bases separated the two germline ends. The germline gives CDR1 SGHRS, CDR2 YFSETQ. The DNA of the CDR3 is TGCGCCAGCAGCTTGTCAGGGTTCACTGAAGCTTTCTTT. Translating it yields CASSLSGFTEAFF.

This clonotype was observed a few times. The chain recombines TRBV5-4 with TRBJ1-4; no reliable D call. V gave up 5 bases and J gave up 2 bases, with 16 bases separating them. This CDR3 comprises 16 residues. The V gene's germline CDR1 is SGHNT and CDR2 YYREEE (reference sequence). Here the CDR3 reads CASSSRPSATNEKLFF. The CDR3, as DNA: TGTGCCAGCAGTTCCCGACCCTCCGCGACTAATGAAAAACTGTTTTTT.

This clonotype has a handful of counts. This rearrangement joins TRBV6-4 to TRBJ1-2; TRBD1 matches 9 bases. This CDR3 contains 15 residues. V gave up 0 bases and J gave up 8 bases; unmatched junction bases: 7. Germline V gene sequence: CDR1 MRHNA, CDR2 SNTAGT. The CDR3 DNA follows: TGTGCCAGCAGTGACTCCCCGGGACAGGGAGGCGGCTACACCTTC. Its protein product is CASSDSPGQGGGYTF.

This clonotype came up a few times. V gene TRBV7-2 combines with J gene TRBJ2-2; D gene unclear. This CDR3 is 16 amino acids long. Trimming removed 2 bases at V and 3 bases at J, with 13 bases between. Per the germline V gene, CDR1 is SGHTA and CDR2 is FQGNSA. Here the CDR3 DNA reads TGTGCCAGCAGCTTAACGGTTCCCCCGGACACCGGGGAGCTGTTTTTT. This codes for CASSLTVPPDTGELFF.

The rearrangement links TRBV5-1 to TRBJ2-5; the D is unclear. This CDR3 region has 12 residues. CDR1 is SGHRS and CDR2 is YFSETQ in the germline V gene. V was clipped by 4 bases and J by 2 bases, with 6 bases between them. The CDR3 bases are TGCGCCAGCAGCGAAAGGCAAGAGACCCAGTACTTC. Protein: CASSERQETQYF.

This clonotype was detected ten times or more. This chain uses TRBV5-1 with TRBJ2-7, with a possible D match to TRBD2 (7 bases). Germline V CDR1 and CDR2: SGHRS, YFSETQ. The CDR3 consists of 14 residues. The V end lost 1 base, the J end lost 3 bases, and 11 bases lay between the germline ends. The CDR3 DNA sequence: TGCGCCAGCAGCTTGAGGGGGGGCGTCTACGAGCAGTACTTC. Its protein product is CASSLRGGVYEQYF.

The rearrangement joins TRBV20-1 to TRBJ2-1, with TRBD1 identical over 8 bases. The ends lost 5 bases at V and 3 bases at J; junction bases unmatched: 6. There are 14 residues in the CDR3. Looked up from germline, CDR1 is DFQATT and CDR2 is SNEGSKA (reference sequence). CDR3: CSASDRVHYNEQFF. The CDR3 DNA is TGCAGTGCTTCGGACAGGGTACACTACAATGAGCAGTTCTTC.

The chain couples TRBV5-1 to TRBJ2-3; 10 bases map to TRBD2. Germline assignment: CDR1 SGHRS and CDR2 YFSETQ. Unmatched junction bases numbered 6, after V lost 0 bases and J lost 2 bases. This CDR3 has 17 amino acids. CDR3 sequence: CASSLAVSGGNTDTQYF. Written as DNA, the CDR3 is TGCGCCAGCAGCTTGGCCGTTAGCGGGGGGAACACAGATACGCAGTATTTT.

This clonotype was seen a few times. The DNA of the CDR3 is TGCAGCGTCTGGACCACGAACACTGAAGCTTTCTTT. As protein: CSVWTTNTEAFF. The chain is built from TRBV29-1 and TRBJ1-1; D not resolved. The germline V gene has CDR1 SQVTM and CDR2 ANQGSEA. The V end lost 6 bases, the J end lost 1 base, and 9 bases lay between the germline ends. There are 12 residues in the CDR3.

J is TRBJ1-1 and V is TRBV18, with D possibly being TRBD1 (5 bases). Germline loops: CDR1 KGHSH, CDR2 LQKENI. The V end lost 0 bases, the J end lost 2 bases, and 10 bases lay between the germline ends. CDR3 size: 15 residues. The CDR3 bases are TGTGCCAGCTCACCACCTCAGGGAATTAACACTGAAGCTTTCTTT. Its protein is CASSPPQGINTEAFF. The complete variable domain, with remaining parts taken from reference TRBV18 and TRBJ1-1, reads NAGVMQNPRHLVRRRGQEARLRCSPMKGHSHVYWYRQLPEEGLKFMVYLQKENIIDESGMPKERFSAEFPKEGPSILRIQQVVRGDSAAYFCASSPPQGINTEAFFGQGTRLTVV.

This chain links TRBV6-5 with TRBJ1-1; no definite D call. CDR3 length: 12 amino acids. The germline CDR1 and CDR2 sequences are MNHEY and SVGAGI. The V and J ends lost 0 bases and 11 bases respectively, with 10 bases between them. The CDR3 region has the DNA TGTGCCAGCAGTTACTCTCGGACGGTGGCTTTCTTT. This translates into CASSYSRTVAFF.

The sample holds a few counts of this clonotype. V is TRBV5-1 and J is TRBJ1-1; tentative D call: TRBD1 (5 bases). This CDR3 spans 15 amino acids. Germline lookup yields CDR1 SGHRS and CDR2 YFSETQ. V lost 0 bases, J lost 10 bases, and 19 bases lay in between. The CDR3 reads CASSLAEGGLGGAFF. The CDR3 DNA sequence: TGCGCCAGCAGCTTGGCCGAAGGAGGGTTGGGGGGAGCTTTCTTT.

Ten or more counts support this clonotype. The V gene is TRBV29-1, the J gene TRBJ1-5; D gene unclear. V was cut by 6 bases and J by 7 bases, with 13 bases left in between. Germline V gene sequence: CDR1 SQVTM, CDR2 ANQGSEA. This CDR3 spans 12 amino acids. The CDR3: CSVQVSGQPQHF. CDR3 in DNA: TGCAGCGTGCAAGTTAGCGGGCAGCCCCAGCATTTT.

The rearrangement uses TRBV4-1 and TRBJ1-1; no firm D call. This CDR3 has 12 residues. The V and J ends lost 0 bases and 7 bases respectively, with 6 bases between them. Germline loops: CDR1 MGHRA, CDR2 YSYEKL. The CDR3, as DNA: TGCGCCAGCAGCCAAGAACGGGGTGAAGCTTTCTTT. Translated: CASSQERGEAFF.

The chain combines TRBV6-5 with TRBJ2-7, with 11 nucleotides matching TRBD1. CDR1 and CDR2 (germline): MNHEY, SVGAGI. CDR3 length: 15 amino acids. V lost 2 bases and J lost 5; bases outside the gene matches: 5. The CDR3 reads CASSYRDRGFHEQYF. CDR3 DNA: TGTGCCAGCAGTTACAGGGACAGGGGGTTCCACGAGCAGTACTTC.

The chain links TRBV4-1 to TRBJ1-2; no clear D. The CDR3 runs to 14 residues. Germline CDR1 MGHRA, CDR2 YSYEKL. V was cut by 1 base and J by 4 bases, with 10 bases left in between. CDR3 nucleotides: TGCGCCAGCAGCCAAGTGGCAGGATTCTATGGCTACACCTTC. This sequence encodes CASSQVAGFYGYTF.

This rearrangement joins TRBV6-1 to TRBJ2-7; weak D call: TRBD1 (6 bases). Germline V lookup: CDR1 MNHNS, CDR2 SASEGT. V gave up 6 bases and J gave up 3 bases, with 15 bases separating them. This CDR3 has 14 amino acids. Written as DNA, the CDR3 is TGTGCCAGCAGCAAAGGGGACACTTACTACGAGCAGTACTTC. Translated, it gives CASSKGDTYYEQYF.

There are many counts of this clonotype. The chain couples TRBV20-1 to TRBJ2-1; 7 bases agree with TRBD2. The germline V gene has CDR1 DFQATT and CDR2 SNEGSKA (reference sequence). Unmatched junction bases numbered 18, after V lost 6 bases and J lost 7 bases. The CDR3 length is 16 residues. The CDR3 DNA is TGCAGTGCCCAAAAGCGAGCGGGAAGACGGGGGAATGAGCAGTTCTTC. Protein sequence: CSAQKRAGRRGNEQFF.

This chain links TRBV7-9 with TRBJ2-5; D is possibly TRBD2 (5 bases). The V gene's germline CDR1 is SEHNR and CDR2 FQNEAQ (reference sequence). The CDR3 has 16 amino acids. V was pared by 1 base and J by 1 base, with 13 bases between. The CDR3 is CASSLGGSATQETQYF. For the CDR3, the DNA is TGTGCCAGCAGCTTAGGAGGTAGCGCAACCCAAGAGACCCAGTACTTC.

This clonotype was seen at least ten times. The rearrangement links TRBV6-6 to TRBJ1-1; 8 bases align to TRBD1. Germline V gene data show CDR1 as MNHNY and CDR2 as SVGAGI (reference sequence). The CDR3 totals 13 residues. With 7 bases clipped from V and 4 bases from J, the junction kept 5 bases outside the gene matches. CDR3 amino acids: CASTLQGGTEAFF. In nucleotides, the CDR3 is TGTGCCAGCACCCTACAGGGGGGCACTGAAGCTTTCTTT.

V gene TRBV11-2 combines with J gene TRBJ2-3; D unclear. The CDR3 consists of 12 residues. Trimming removed 3 bases at V and 7 bases at J, with 8 bases between. Germline CDR1 and CDR2: SGHAT and FQNNGV. CDR3 residues: CASSLWSHTQYF. Here the CDR3 DNA reads TGTGCCAGCAGCTTGTGGAGCCATACGCAGTATTTT.

This chain links TRBV4-2 with TRBJ2-2, with D possibly TRBD2 on 5 matching bases. Germline V CDR1 and CDR2: LGHNA, YNFKEQ. V shed 0 bases and J shed 8 bases, with 10 bases lying between them. The CDR3 covers 14 residues. The CDR3 region has the DNA TGTGCCAGCAGCCAAGAAGGGCTAGCAGGGGAGCTGTTTTTT. Amino acids: CASSQEGLAGELFF.